The clone carrying this TCR beta chain has only a few counts. Its antigen is not known. The sample comes from a study of T cells after yellow fever vaccination. Study-wide results and caveats: Abundant clonotypes (contaminants from the bulk population) could be present in FACS-sorted repertoires.

The V end lost 5 bases, the J end lost 4 bases, and 30 bases lay between the germline ends. The germline V gene encodes CDR1 DFQATT and CDR2 SNEGSKA (reference sequence). The CDR3 covers 19 residues. TCRdb re-called the 5' RACE reads with MiXCR, one entry per CDR3 protein. The sample holds about 400,000 distinct CDR3 sequences, under 14% seen once. This chain joins TRBV20-1 and TRBJ2-1; TRBD2 might be the D (6 bases). The origin of this receptor is a man younger than 35 who received the YFV17D yellow fever vaccine. Sequenced material: PBMCs, taken on the day of the first yellow fever vaccination. The DNA of the CDR3 is TGCAGTGCTTATCCAACCGGGACTCGATACACCTCGTGGTACAATGAGCAGTTCTTC. Its protein product is CSAYPTGTRYTSWYNEQFF.